This record looks at one T cell receptor (beta chain) sequence and its context. Its antigen remains unidentified. V lost 5 bases to trimming and J lost 2 bases, with 11 bases between them. Germline-derived CDR1 and CDR2 are SGHRS and YFSETQ. The CDR3 consists of 15 residues. With baseline, cycle 4 day 1, and cycle 7 day 1 as timepoints, blood was sampled. The source of the sample is a study of OX40 agonist ivuxolimab in advanced cancers. Study-wide context: Ivuxolimab is a fully human IgG2 antibody that activates OX40 (CD134). General observations from the study: CD4+ and CD8+ T cells in blood underwent clonal expansion by week 6 at 0.1 to 3.0 mg/kg. Relative to CD4+ cells, CD8+ T cells on average had more expanded clones.

TCRdb keeps only in-frame clones here, not all; method: immunoSEQ multiplex PCR. The repertoire holds over 95,000 clones, over 75% seen once, with 0.31% in the top ten. The clonotype was recovered from an adult with an advanced solid tumor such as melanoma, head and neck, liver or kidney cancer. The rearrangement joins TRBV5-1 to TRBJ2-6; possibly TRBD2 for D (7 bases). The sample here was CD4+ or CD8+ T cells sorted from blood, taken in a trial of the OX40 agonist ivuxolimab. CDR3 sequence: CASRSGGPGANVLTF. CDR3 DNA sequence: TGCGCCAGCAGGTCCGGGGGGCCTGGGGCCAACGTCCTGACTTTC.